These 25 T cell receptor beta chains share one sample of origin, sequenced in a study of a mutant IDH1 vaccine in newly diagnosed glioma. The repertoire was sequenced with immunoSEQ multiplex PCR; TCRdb's copy has only in-frame clones and lacks some. The data hold roughly 30,000 clones, with around 84% observed a single time. Antigens of these TCRs are unknown. The time point here: week 23, last vaccination. The content of each vaccine dose was 300 ug of mutant IDH1 20-mer peptide, and topical imiquimod accompanied it. Material: PBMCs, obtained from a glioma patient whose treatment included an IDH1 peptide vaccine. The receptors here all came from a woman in her 30s with glioma.

This clone was seen once. The rearrangement joins TRBV30 to TRBJ1-3, with D tentatively TRBD1 (6 bases). The CDR3 spans 16 residues. Germline lookup yields CDR1 GTSNPN and CDR2 SVGIG (reference sequence). The V and J ends lost 5 bases and 0 bases respectively, with 17 bases between them. The DNA of the CDR3 is TGTGCCTGGGCCAGGGGTGTATTCGGCTCTGGAAACACCATATATTTT. This sequence encodes CAWARGVFGSGNTIYF.

This clone was counted a single time. The V gene is TRBV6-1, the J gene TRBJ2-7; D remains unclear. V dropped 6 bases and J dropped 3 bases, with 15 bases sitting between them. Per germline, CDR1 MNHNS and CDR2 SASEGT. This CDR3 spans 14 amino acids. The chain's CDR3 is CASRKGETGYEQYF. CDR3 DNA: TGTGCCAGCAGAAAGGGCGAAACTGGCTACGAGCAGTACTTC.

The rearrangement uses TRBV4-1 and TRBJ2-5; maybe TRBD2 (5 bases). Trimming cost V 1 base and J 7 bases, with 22 bases left between them. The CDR3 covers 17 residues. Germline V gene sequence: CDR1 MGHRA, CDR2 YSYEKL. CDR3 sequence: CASSQGALRTSEWTQYF. The CDR3 nucleotides are TGCGCCAGCAGCCAAGGTGCCCTTCGGACTTCCGAATGGACCCAGTACTTC.

This rearrangement joins TRBV19 to TRBJ2-1; 11 bases align to TRBD1. Germline assignment: CDR1 LNHDA and CDR2 SQIVND (reference sequence). The junction had 3 bases not matched to a gene; V was cut back by 4 bases and J by 4 bases. This CDR3 is built from 15 residues. Here the CDR3 reads CASSSGQGAYNEQFF. The DNA of the CDR3 is TGTGCCAGTAGTAGCGGACAGGGGGCATACAATGAGCAGTTCTTC.

The gene calls are TRBV5-4 and TRBJ2-7, with 9 bases that match TRBD1. Germline V gene sequence: CDR1 SGHNT, CDR2 YYREEE (reference sequence). V shed 4 bases and J 3 bases; nucleotides not matched to a gene: 11. This CDR3 is 16 amino acids long. The CDR3: CASSRANRDRDYEQYF. The CDR3 nucleotides are TGTGCCAGCAGCCGCGCCAACCGGGACAGGGACTACGAGCAGTACTTC.

Written as DNA, the CDR3 is TGTGCCAGCAGTTACGGGACAGTATATCAGCCCCAGCATTTT. Its translation is CASSYGTVYQPQHF. The chain links TRBV6-6 to TRBJ1-5, with TRBD1 matching 7 bases. Losses at the gene ends were 2 bases for V and 5 bases for J; bases not matched to a gene: 3. CDR1 MNHNY and CDR2 SVGAGI come from the germline V gene (reference sequence). The CDR3 runs to 14 residues.

The rearrangement uses TRBV7-2 and TRBJ2-6, with D perhaps matching TRBD1 or TRBD2 (5 bases each). Trimming removed 5 bases from V and 3 bases from J, with 17 bases in between. This CDR3 spans 17 amino acids. Germline CDR1 SGHTA, CDR2 FQGNSA. The CDR3 loop is CASSPLGVFGGANVLTF. The CDR3 DNA follows: TGTGCCAGCAGCCCCCTGGGGGTATTCGGTGGGGCCAACGTCCTGACTTTC.

The chain employs TRBV5-1 and TRBJ1-1; possibly TRBD1 for D (5 bases). CDR1 is SGHRS, CDR2 YFSETQ, per germline. Trimming cost V 0 bases and J 4 bases, with 7 bases left between them. CDR3 length: 13 residues. This CDR3 reads CASSLGGLTEAFF. The CDR3 nucleotides are TGCGCCAGCAGCTTGGGGGGACTCACTGAAGCTTTCTTT.

The CDR3 DNA follows: TGTGCCAGCAGTTACTCGCAGGGAGTCACTGAAGCTTTCTTT. Translated: CASSYSQGVTEAFF. J is TRBJ1-1 and V is TRBV6-5; a possible D gene is TRBD1 (5 bases). Trimming took 0 bases from V and 4 from J, leaving 9 bases between them. The CDR3 length is 14 residues. The germline gives CDR1 MNHEY, CDR2 SVGAGI.

The chain employs TRBV7-2 and TRBJ1-3; 8 bases fit TRBD1. The CDR3 loop spans 17 amino acids. After removal of 5 bases from V and 0 bases from J, the junction contained 9 bases not matched to a gene. Germline lookup yields CDR1 SGHTA and CDR2 FQGNSA. As DNA, the CDR3 is TGTGCCAGCAGCCTGAGAGTCGACAGGGGCTCTGGAAACACCATATATTTT. It encodes CASSLRVDRGSGNTIYF.

V and J are TRBV7-2 and TRBJ2-7; 9 bases are shared with TRBD2. Germline lookup yields CDR1 SGHTA and CDR2 FQGNSA. The V gene end was trimmed by 3 bases and the J gene end by 2 bases; junction bases not matched to a gene: 5. The CDR3 is made up of 15 amino acids. CDR3 DNA: TGTGCCAGCAGCTTGTCGGCGGGGGGGCCCTACGAGCAGTACTTC. It is translated as CASSLSAGGPYEQYF.

V gene TRBV11-2 combines with J gene TRBJ1-1; the D is unclear. The CDR3 is made up of 12 amino acids. V shed 4 bases and J shed 6 bases, with 9 bases lying between them. Germline loops: CDR1 SGHAT, CDR2 FQNNGV. CDR3 amino acids: CASSSFSAEAFF. DNA of the CDR3: TGTGCCAGCAGCTCCTTCAGCGCTGAAGCTTTCTTT.

The rearrangement uses TRBV5-6 and TRBJ2-2, with D hard to call. V lost 3 bases to trimming and J lost 8 bases, with 11 bases between them. The V gene's germline CDR1 is SGHDT and CDR2 YYEEEE. CDR3 length: 13 amino acids. CDR3 sequence reads: CASSYGTTGELFF. Here the CDR3 DNA reads TGTGCCAGCAGCTATGGAACTACAGGGGAGCTGTTTTTT.

This sequence joins TRBV25-1 and TRBJ2-3; possibly TRBD1 or TRBD2 for D (6 bases each). CDR1 is MGHDK and CDR2 is SYGVNS in the germline V gene. The CDR3 runs to 15 residues. V was pared by 1 base and J by 2 bases, with 10 bases between. DNA for the CDR3: TGTGCCAGCAGTGAATTAAGGGGGGACACAGATACGCAGTATTTT. Its translation is CASSELRGDTDTQYF.

V gene TRBV2 combines with J gene TRBJ1-6; D not resolved. V lost 5 bases, J lost 7 bases, and 9 bases lay in between. The CDR3 is 13 residues long. The germline gives CDR1 SNHLY, CDR2 FYNNEI. The CDR3: CASSQLLNSPLHF. DNA for the CDR3: TGTGCCAGCAGTCAGCTTCTGAATTCACCCCTCCACTTT.

This clone was counted between two and nine times. V gene TRBV19 combines with J gene TRBJ2-5; 11 bases align to TRBD2. The CDR3 consists of 16 residues. V lost 3 bases and J lost 2; bases outside the gene matches: 5. Germline V gene data show CDR1 as LNHDA and CDR2 as SQIVND (reference sequence). CDR3 in DNA: TGTGCCAGTAGTATTGGGCTAGCGGGGGGACAAGAGACCCAGTACTTC. This encodes CASSIGLAGGQETQYF.

The genes are TRBV29-1 and TRBJ1-5, with D uncertain. The CDR3 has 12 amino acids. Germline CDR1 and CDR2: SQVTM and ANQGSEA. Trimming removed 4 bases at V and 5 bases at J, with 9 bases between. CDR3 DNA: TGCAGCGTTGGTAATCTGGATCAGCCCCAGCATTTT. This codes for CSVGNLDQPQHF.

The chain uses TRBV19 and TRBJ1-2; D is ambiguous. The germline V and J ends were trimmed by 0 bases and 5 bases, with 7 bases remaining between them. This CDR3 is built from 13 residues. Germline V gives CDR1 LNHDA, CDR2 SQIVND (reference sequence). CDR3: CASSIDGTYGYTF. The CDR3 DNA is TGTGCCAGTAGTATAGACGGAACGTATGGCTACACCTTC. The full variable domain, completed using reference TRBV19 and TRBJ1-2, is DGGITQSPKYLFRKEGQNVTLSCEQNLNHDAMYWYRQDPGQGLRLIYYSQIVNDFQKGDIAEGYSVSREKKESFPLTVTSAQKNPTAFYLCASSIDGTYGYTFGSGTRLTVV.

The chain couples TRBV2 to TRBJ1-5; D remains ambiguous. V was clipped by 6 bases and J by 4 bases, with 16 bases between them. CDR1 is SNHLY and CDR2 is FYNNEI in the germline V gene. The CDR3 has 15 residues. CDR3 in DNA: TGTGCCAGCAGGGCCGAGGGCCGGCTTAATCAGCCCCAGCATTTT. Amino acid sequence: CASRAEGRLNQPQHF.

The chain couples TRBV5-1 to TRBJ1-3; D unclear. V shed 0 bases and J shed 0 bases, with 7 bases lying between them. The CDR3 loop spans 15 amino acids. Germline CDR1 SGHRS, CDR2 YFSETQ. In DNA form, the CDR3 reads TGCGCCAGCAGCTTGGAACCAGGCTCTGGAAACACCATATATTTT. It yields the protein CASSLEPGSGNTIYF.

The rearrangement uses TRBV2 and TRBJ1-2, with a possible D match to TRBD1 (5 bases). Per germline, CDR1 SNHLY and CDR2 FYNNEI. CDR3 length: 15 amino acids. V was pared by 4 bases and J by 6 bases, with 18 bases between. In DNA form, the CDR3 reads TGTGCCAGCAGTGGAGGGGCTGAGTGGGGAAATGGCTACACCTTC. Translation: CASSGGAEWGNGYTF.

This chain links TRBV5-8 with TRBJ1-2, with 8 bases matching TRBD1. With V trimmed by 2 bases and J by 6 bases, 3 bases remained unmatched. Germline CDR1 and CDR2: SGHTS and YDEGEE. This CDR3 has 13 residues. The CDR3: CASSLSGGNGYTF. As DNA, the CDR3 is TGTGCCAGCAGCTTATCAGGGGGCAATGGCTACACCTTC.

V gene TRBV6-5 combines with J gene TRBJ1-5; D unresolved. Germline values: CDR1 MNHEY, CDR2 SVGAGI. The CDR3 is made up of 15 amino acids. With 6 bases removed from V and 4 bases from J, the gap between germline ends came to 16 bases. CDR3 sequence (DNA): TGTGCCAGCAGGATAACTGACGGTTCGAATCAGCCCCAGCATTTT. It translates to CASRITDGSNQPQHF.

The rearrangement joins TRBV5-5 to TRBJ1-1; TRBD1 agrees at 7 bases. The junction had 3 bases not matched to a gene; V was cut back by 4 bases and J by 6 bases. Germline lookup yields CDR1 SGHKS and CDR2 YYEKEE (reference sequence). The CDR3 runs 12 residues. The CDR3 nucleotides read TGTGCCAGCAGCCACGGGACAGCTGAAGCTTTCTTT. This encodes CASSHGTAEAFF.

This clone was observed a single time. V is TRBV9 and J is TRBJ2-5, with 7 positions matching TRBD2. The CDR3 length is 14 residues. Germline V lookup: CDR1 SGDLS, CDR2 YYNGEE. V gave up 5 bases and J gave up 1 base; unmatched junction bases: 5. DNA of the CDR3: TGTGCCAGCAGTTCGGGAGGCACCCAAGAGACCCAGTACTTC. Encoded protein: CASSSGGTQETQYF.